Listed below are T cell receptor beta chains from one sample, sequenced in a study of T cell responses to AZD1222 COVID-19 vaccine. TCRdb keeps only in-frame clones here, not all; method: immunoSEQ multiplex PCR. The sample lists approximately 92,000 clones, under 90% occurring once. The sample here was peripheral blood, taken on day 0 of AZD1222 vaccination. These receptors originate from an adult in good health. The CDR3 runs from the conserved cysteine through the conserved F or W. Each record gives: J gene, V gene, CDR3 protein.

TRBJ1-1 | TRBV5-4 | CASSLGTNTEAFF
TRBJ2-1 | TRBV28 | CASSRTSVRGEQFF
TRBJ1-5 | TRBV5-1 | CASSLRGPGQPQHF
TRBJ2-3 | TRBV7-2 | CASSLAPGGDTDTQYF
TRBJ2-1 | TRBV28 | CASSSAYNEQFF
TRBJ1-1 | TRBV7-2 | CASSLDPGDGTEAFF
TRBJ1-4 | TRBV21-1 | CASTKAGGPVEKLFF
TRBJ2-1 | TRBV12-3/TRBV12-4 | CASSLGDEQFF
TRBJ1-2 | TRBV20-1 | CSANGGYGYTF
TRBJ2-1 | TRBV10-3 | CAIKGVLDNEQFF
TRBJ2-3 | TRBV5-5 | CASSWRRTSGRVDTQYF
TRBJ1-5 | TRBV27 | CASSPNQPQHF
TRBJ2-6 | TRBV4-2 | CASSQVSRAGVLTF
TRBJ1-1 | TRBV7-2 | CASSLRGSGTEAFF
TRBJ2-2 | TRBV7-2 | CASSLDLGRVAGELFF
TRBJ2-1 | TRBV6-4 | CASSVRLAPYNEQFF
TRBJ1-2 | TRBV7-9 | CASSGDRQYGYTF
TRBJ1-2 | TRBV5-5 | CASSTRTGENGYTF
TRBJ1-2 | TRBV11-2 | CASSPGTVYGYTF
TRBJ1-3 | TRBV14 | CASSQTGSGNTIYF
TRBJ1-2 | TRBV28 | CASSPPDRVNYGYTF
TRBJ1-5 | TRBV5-1 | CASSLGTNSNQPQHF
TRBJ2-7 | TRBV12-3/TRBV12-4 | CASSGGSPYEQYF
TRBJ2-1 | TRBV29-1 | CSVATGTTDNEQFF